This T cell receptor beta chain was sequenced during a study of cytomegalovirus exposure and HLA in healthy donors. Per the germline V gene, CDR1 is SGDLS and CDR2 is YYNGEE. Trimming left V 6 bases short and J 5 bases short, with 18 bases between. This CDR3 has 14 amino acids. Primers for the PCR totalled 60 Vbeta and 13 Jbeta. Here immunoSEQ multiplex PCR was the method, and the copy in TCRdb shows in-frame clones only, minus some. The table lists about 130,000 clones, roughly 80% of them singletons. Overall study findings and caveats: TRBV6-2, TRBV6-3 and some other V segments were excluded as indistinguishable. Analysis was performed later, and it showed HLA-associated TCR beta chains to be more clonally expanded than equally common others.

Regarding this clone: Its target is unknown.

The chain carries TRBV9 and TRBJ2-7, with a possible D match to TRBD2 (7 bases). The sequencing sample was made of PBMCs. The origin of this receptor is a man aged 40-50 years in good health and CMV-seronegative. The CDR3 DNA sequence: TGTGCCAGCACCCCGACGGGGGGCGAGGACGAGCAGTACTTC. It encodes CASTPTGGEDEQYF.